The rows below give T cell receptor beta chains drawn from one sample of a study of blood T cells in healthy people across ages. TCRdb reprocessed the 5' RACE reads via MiXCR and lists one record per CDR3 protein. The profile shows over a million distinct CDR3 sequences, 45% of them singletons. Input material: blood. All receptors come from a woman aged 60-75 years in good health. Each CDR3 is given with its conserved first and last residue. Each record gives: CDR3 DNA, CDR3 protein, D gene, J gene, clone size, V gene. A D gene is named only where the DNA matches it firmly. Rows may omit the clone size; those that give it use once, few, many or a size class.

cdr3_nt: TGTGCCACCAGTGATACCGACAGACCGGGTCAGCCCCAGCATTTT; cdr3_aa: CATSDTDRPGQPQHF; d_call: .; j_call: TRBJ1-5; clone_size: .; v_call: TRBV24-1
cdr3_nt: TGCAGCGTGGGGCCAGATACGCAGTATTTT; cdr3_aa: CSVGPDTQYF; d_call: .; j_call: TRBJ2-3; clone_size: many; v_call: TRBV29-1
cdr3_nt: TGTGCCACCGGCTCCTTCCAGGGGGTTGATGAGCAGTACTTC; cdr3_aa: CATGSFQGVDEQYF; d_call: TRBD1; j_call: TRBJ2-5; clone_size: .; v_call: TRBV15
cdr3_nt: TGTGCCAGCAGCTCAGGGGACCGCCGAGAGGAGACCCAGTACTTC; cdr3_aa: CASSSGDRREETQYF; d_call: .; j_call: TRBJ2-5; clone_size: .; v_call: TRBV7-7
cdr3_nt: TGCGCCAGCAGCTCAACAGGGGGCGCAGCTTCCGGCTACACCTTC; cdr3_aa: CASSSTGGAASGYTF; d_call: TRBD1; j_call: TRBJ1-2; clone_size: many; v_call: TRBV5-1
cdr3_nt: TGTGCCAGCAGTTTAGTGGCCCGGAGCAATCAGCCCCAGCATTTT; cdr3_aa: CASSLVARSNQPQHF; d_call: .; j_call: TRBJ1-5; clone_size: .; v_call: TRBV12-3/TRBV12-4
cdr3_nt: TGTGCCAGCAGTTTGGGGACGTCACCCCTTCACTTT; cdr3_aa: CASSLGTSPLHF; d_call: .; j_call: TRBJ1-6; clone_size: once; v_call: TRBV28
cdr3_nt: TGTGCCAGCAGCTTAGCCGCCTCTAGCGACTCCTACAATGAGCAGTTCTTC; cdr3_aa: CASSLAASSDSYNEQFF; d_call: .; j_call: TRBJ2-1; clone_size: .; v_call: TRBV7-9
cdr3_nt: TGTGCCAGCAGTAGCGGAAGAGACACAGATACGCAGTATTTT; cdr3_aa: CASSSGRDTDTQYF; d_call: .; j_call: TRBJ2-3; clone_size: .; v_call: TRBV7-9
cdr3_nt: TGTGCCAGCAGGACTAGCGGGAGGGGCAATGAGCAGTTCTTC; cdr3_aa: CASRTSGRGNEQFF; d_call: TRBD2; j_call: TRBJ2-1; clone_size: many; v_call: TRBV2
cdr3_nt: TGTGCCAGCAGTGAAGGGGGCCTCGGTGGAGAGACCCAGTACTTC; cdr3_aa: CASSEGGLGGETQYF; d_call: TRBD1; j_call: TRBJ2-5; clone_size: .; v_call: TRBV12-3/TRBV12-4
cdr3_nt: TGCAGTGCTAGAGATCTCATAGCGGGAGGAAGGTCCTACAATGAGCAGTTCTTC; cdr3_aa: CSARDLIAGGRSYNEQFF; d_call: TRBD2; j_call: TRBJ2-1; clone_size: few; v_call: TRBV20-1
cdr3_nt: TGTGCCAGCAGCCAGCCGTTCGGAACCGCTGGTTTGGAGCAGTACTTC; cdr3_aa: CASSQPFGTAGLEQYF; d_call: .; j_call: TRBJ2-7; clone_size: once; v_call: TRBV3-1
cdr3_nt: TGCGCCAGCAGCCTACAGGGGGCTGTTGGCGAGCAGTACTTC; cdr3_aa: CASSLQGAVGEQYF; d_call: TRBD1; j_call: TRBJ2-7; clone_size: .; v_call: TRBV5-1
cdr3_nt: TGTGCCAGCAGTGAATTGACAGAGGGGGCCCAGTACTTC; cdr3_aa: CASSELTEGAQYF; d_call: .; j_call: TRBJ2-5; clone_size: .; v_call: TRBV6-1
cdr3_nt: TGTGCCAGCAGTCACAATAGTAGGGGCTCAAGTCTAACCTACGAGCAGTACTTC; cdr3_aa: CASSHNSRGSSLTYEQYF; d_call: .; j_call: TRBJ2-7; clone_size: .; v_call: TRBV6-4
cdr3_nt: TGCAGCGTCACGACCGGGACTAGCTGTGAGCAGTACTTC; cdr3_aa: CSVTTGTSCEQYF; d_call: TRBD2; j_call: TRBJ2-5; clone_size: once; v_call: TRBV29-1
cdr3_nt: TGTGCCAGTAGTAAAGGACAGGGGATCACAGATACGCAGTATTTT; cdr3_aa: CASSKGQGITDTQYF; d_call: TRBD1; j_call: TRBJ2-3; clone_size: .; v_call: TRBV19
cdr3_nt: TGCGCCAGCAGCTCCTCCCTAGCGAGGAATGAGCAGTTCTTC; cdr3_aa: CASSSSLARNEQFF; d_call: .; j_call: TRBJ2-1; clone_size: .; v_call: TRBV5-1
cdr3_nt: TGTGCCAGCAAACCCGGCTACGAGCAGTACTTC; cdr3_aa: CASKPGYEQYF; d_call: .; j_call: TRBJ2-7; clone_size: few; v_call: TRBV21-1
cdr3_nt: TGCGCCAGCAGCTTGAATCCGGGGATGGTCTCTGGGGCCAACGTCCTGACTTTC; cdr3_aa: CASSLNPGMVSGANVLTF; d_call: .; j_call: TRBJ2-6; clone_size: many; v_call: TRBV5-1
cdr3_nt: TGTGCCAGCAGTTATGGCGGGGGGGCAGCTTTCTTT; cdr3_aa: CASSYGGGAAFF; d_call: .; j_call: TRBJ1-1; clone_size: .; v_call: TRBV12-3/TRBV12-4
cdr3_nt: TGTGCCAGCTCACCCATCGTAGGGTCCTCTACTGATGAAAAACTGTTTTTT; cdr3_aa: CASSPIVGSSTDEKLFF; d_call: .; j_call: TRBJ1-4; clone_size: .; v_call: TRBV18
cdr3_nt: TGTGCCACGCATGCGATGACAAACAATGAGCAGTTCTTC; cdr3_aa: CATHAMTNNEQFF; d_call: .; j_call: TRBJ2-1; clone_size: many; v_call: TRBV10-3
cdr3_nt: TGTGCCAGCAGTCCAACTCCGAGACAAATTCAAGAGACCCAGTACTTC; cdr3_aa: CASSPTPRQIQETQYF; d_call: .; j_call: TRBJ2-5; clone_size: once; v_call: TRBV28
cdr3_nt: TGTGCCATCAGCGCCAGAATAGAGATCTACGAGCAGTACTTC; cdr3_aa: CAISARIEIYEQYF; d_call: .; j_call: TRBJ2-7; clone_size: few; v_call: TRBV10-3
cdr3_nt: TGCGCCAGCAGCCGGGACAGGGGTCACAATGAGCAGTTCTTC; cdr3_aa: CASSRDRGHNEQFF; d_call: TRBD1; j_call: TRBJ2-1; clone_size: .; v_call: TRBV5-1
cdr3_nt: TGTGCCAGCAGGCAAGACTATAATACGCAGTATTTT; cdr3_aa: CASRQDYNTQYF; d_call: .; j_call: TRBJ2-3; clone_size: .; v_call: TRBV6-5
cdr3_nt: TGTGCCAGCAGCGGATTAGCGGGAGGGTCCTACAATGAGCAGTTCTTC; cdr3_aa: CASSGLAGGSYNEQFF; d_call: TRBD2; j_call: TRBJ2-1; clone_size: few; v_call: TRBV9
cdr3_nt: TGTGCCAGCAGGACTGACAGGCGCTACGAGCAGTACTTC; cdr3_aa: CASRTDRRYEQYF; d_call: .; j_call: TRBJ2-7; clone_size: .; v_call: TRBV27
cdr3_nt: TGTGCCAGCAGCCTAACCGGGACAGGGCTCTACAATGAGCAGTTCTTC; cdr3_aa: CASSLTGTGLYNEQFF; d_call: TRBD1; j_call: TRBJ2-1; clone_size: .; v_call: TRBV7-8
cdr3_nt: TGTGCCAGCAGCTTTACAGGGTCCTCACCCCTCCACTTT; cdr3_aa: CASSFTGSSPLHF; d_call: .; j_call: TRBJ1-6; clone_size: few; v_call: TRBV5-6
cdr3_nt: TGTGCCAGCTCACCACCCCAGGGTGGAAATTCACCCCTCCACTTT; cdr3_aa: CASSPPQGGNSPLHF; d_call: .; j_call: TRBJ1-6; clone_size: .; v_call: TRBV18
cdr3_nt: TGCAGTGCCCATAGAGACGAGCGGATGCACAATGAGCAGTTCTTC; cdr3_aa: CSAHRDERMHNEQFF; d_call: .; j_call: TRBJ2-1; clone_size: .; v_call: TRBV20-1
cdr3_nt: TGTGCCAGCAGCACTAGCGGGAGGGCCCACAATGAGCAGTTCTTC; cdr3_aa: CASSTSGRAHNEQFF; d_call: TRBD2; j_call: TRBJ2-1; clone_size: few; v_call: TRBV7-2
cdr3_nt: TGTGCCAGCAGTCGAGGGTTCGGCAATCAGCCCCAGCATTTT; cdr3_aa: CASSRGFGNQPQHF; d_call: .; j_call: TRBJ1-5; clone_size: .; v_call: TRBV2
cdr3_nt: TGTGCCAGCACCTCATACAGGGACTCCTACGAGCAGTACTTC; cdr3_aa: CASTSYRDSYEQYF; d_call: .; j_call: TRBJ2-7; clone_size: .; v_call: TRBV27
cdr3_nt: TGTGCCAGCAGAAAAGGACAGGGGGTCTACGAGCAGTACTTC; cdr3_aa: CASRKGQGVYEQYF; d_call: TRBD1; j_call: TRBJ2-7; clone_size: many; v_call: TRBV6-6
cdr3_nt: TGCAGTGCCCGGGACCTCAACCAGCCCCTAAACTATGGCTACACCTTC; cdr3_aa: CSARDLNQPLNYGYTF; d_call: .; j_call: TRBJ1-2; clone_size: .; v_call: TRBV20-1
cdr3_nt: TGCAGCGTTGAGCGGGGGGGCAAGTCTACGCAGTATTTT; cdr3_aa: CSVERGGKSTQYF; d_call: TRBD2; j_call: TRBJ2-3; clone_size: .; v_call: TRBV29-1
cdr3_nt: TGTGCCAGCTCCACTAGCAACACCGGGGAGCTGTTTTTT; cdr3_aa: CASSTSNTGELFF; d_call: .; j_call: TRBJ2-2; clone_size: .; v_call: TRBV2
cdr3_nt: TGTGCCAGCAGTCCAGAGCGTCGGGGGGGAAATGAGCAGTTCTTC; cdr3_aa: CASSPERRGGNEQFF; d_call: TRBD2; j_call: TRBJ2-1; clone_size: .; v_call: TRBV6-5
cdr3_nt: TGTGCCACCAGTTCGGCCGGGGAGGGGGTCAAGACCCAGTACTTC; cdr3_aa: CATSSAGEGVKTQYF; d_call: .; j_call: TRBJ2-5; clone_size: .; v_call: TRBV24-1
cdr3_nt: TGTGCCAGCCTTCGACAGGGGCATTCCCAAGAGACCCAGTACTTC; cdr3_aa: CASLRQGHSQETQYF; d_call: TRBD1; j_call: TRBJ2-5; clone_size: .; v_call: TRBV2
cdr3_nt: TGTGCCAGCAGTTTCGGCGGGGCGGATAATTCACCCCTCCACTTT; cdr3_aa: CASSFGGADNSPLHF; d_call: .; j_call: TRBJ1-6; clone_size: .; v_call: TRBV27
cdr3_nt: TGTGCCAGCACCGGTCCCGGGACTAGCAGATTCCGCACAGATACGCAGTATTTT; cdr3_aa: CASTGPGTSRFRTDTQYF; d_call: TRBD2; j_call: TRBJ2-3; clone_size: .; v_call: TRBV12-3/TRBV12-4
cdr3_nt: TGCAGTGCTAGAGATACAAGGACTCCCTCCTACGAGCAGTACTTC; cdr3_aa: CSARDTRTPSYEQYF; d_call: .; j_call: TRBJ2-7; clone_size: .; v_call: TRBV20-1
cdr3_nt: TGTGCCAGCAGTCGCGGGACGTCCGGCTACACCTTC; cdr3_aa: CASSRGTSGYTF; d_call: .; j_call: TRBJ1-2; clone_size: .; v_call: TRBV12-3/TRBV12-4
cdr3_nt: TGTGCCAGCAGCCAAACAGGGAGTGGGCAAGAGACCCAGTACTTC; cdr3_aa: CASSQTGSGQETQYF; d_call: .; j_call: TRBJ2-5; clone_size: few; v_call: TRBV14
cdr3_nt: TGTGCCAGCAGTTTTCGCCCCCCGGACAGGGCCAAAAACATTCAGTACTTC; cdr3_aa: CASSFRPPDRAKNIQYF; d_call: TRBD1; j_call: TRBJ2-4; clone_size: few; v_call: TRBV12-3/TRBV12-4
cdr3_nt: TGTGCCAGCAGTGACCCTGACAAGAACACTGAAGCTTTCTTT; cdr3_aa: CASSDPDKNTEAFF; d_call: .; j_call: TRBJ1-1; clone_size: .; v_call: TRBV2
cdr3_nt: TGTGCCAGCAGCTTAACCACAGGGAACTACAATGAGCAGTTCTTC; cdr3_aa: CASSLTTGNYNEQFF; d_call: .; j_call: TRBJ2-1; clone_size: many; v_call: TRBV11-1
cdr3_nt: TGTGCCAGCAGTCACGGGCTAGCGGGAGGCTACAATGAGCAGTTCTTC; cdr3_aa: CASSHGLAGGYNEQFF; d_call: TRBD2; j_call: TRBJ2-1; clone_size: few; v_call: TRBV6-2/TRBV6-3
cdr3_nt: TGCAGTGCTAGTAACCCTCACAATGAGCAGTTCTTC; cdr3_aa: CSASNPHNEQFF; d_call: .; j_call: TRBJ2-1; clone_size: few; v_call: TRBV20-1
cdr3_nt: TGTGCCAGTACCCTGGTTGAGAATGGGGCCAACGTCCTGACTTTC; cdr3_aa: CASTLVENGANVLTF; d_call: .; j_call: TRBJ2-6; clone_size: .; v_call: TRBV19
cdr3_nt: TGTGCCAGCAGTTTGGATGCCGGGGCCAAAGGAGGGCATGAGCAGTTCTTC; cdr3_aa: CASSLDAGAKGGHEQFF; d_call: .; j_call: TRBJ2-1; clone_size: .; v_call: TRBV11-2
cdr3_nt: TGTGCCAGCAGCTGGACCCTCTATGGCTACACCTTC; cdr3_aa: CASSWTLYGYTF; d_call: .; j_call: TRBJ1-2; clone_size: .; v_call: TRBV12-3/TRBV12-4
cdr3_nt: TGTGCCAGCAGTTTGGGAGGATTCGGGGCGGATACGCAGTATTTT; cdr3_aa: CASSLGGFGADTQYF; d_call: .; j_call: TRBJ2-3; clone_size: .; v_call: TRBV27
cdr3_nt: TGTGCCAGCAGCCTCGACAGGGGTGTTCGCGGCTACACCTTC; cdr3_aa: CASSLDRGVRGYTF; d_call: TRBD1; j_call: TRBJ1-2; clone_size: .; v_call: TRBV12-3/TRBV12-4
cdr3_nt: TGTGCCAGCAGCCTTAGAGCCTACCACGAGCAGTACTTC; cdr3_aa: CASSLRAYHEQYF; d_call: .; j_call: TRBJ2-7; clone_size: few; v_call: TRBV7-8